This is a list of T cell receptor beta chains from one sample in a study of blood T cell repertoires in COVID-19. This table comes from immunoSEQ multiplex PCR, and its TCRdb copy is limited to in-frame clones, with some not included. Of 100,000 to 150,000 clones in the sample, about 85% were seen once. The specimen sequenced was peripheral blood. These TCRs come from a woman of 80 years or more with COVID-19, enrolled during active disease. Each CDR3 is given with its conserved first and last residue. Each record gives: clone size, D gene, V gene, J gene, CDR3 DNA, CDR3 protein. A D gene is named only where the DNA matches it firmly. Rows may omit the clone size; those that give it use once, few, many or a size class.

.	.	TRBV11-2	TRBJ2-6	TGTGCCAGCAGCTTGGAGCAGTCTGGGGCCAACGTCCTGACTTTC	CASSLEQSGANVLTF
.	TRBD2	TRBV28	TRBJ2-7	TGTGCCAGCACCACTAGGGACGGGAGGGCCCCTTACGAGCAGTACTTC	CASTTRDGRAPYEQYF
.	TRBD1	TRBV2	TRBJ1-4	TGTGCCAGCAGTATCATGTCGGGACAGGGCGCTGAAAAACTGTTTTTT	CASSIMSGQGAEKLFF
.	.	TRBV5-1	TRBJ2-5	TGCGCCAGCAGCTTTCTCGGACTGGAGGAGTCATACGGAGAGACCCAGTACTTC	CASSFLGLEESYGETQYF
.	.	TRBV13	TRBJ1-3	TGTGCCGCGAGCTCGGGGGGATTAGGAAACACCATATATTTT	CAASSGGLGNTIYF
.	.	TRBV9	TRBJ2-1	TGTGCCAGCAGCGTAGGTCCAGGGGAAGAGCAGTTCTTC	CASSVGPGEEQFF
.	TRBD1	TRBV3-1/TRBV3-2	TRBJ2-7	TGTGCCAGCAGTCCTCTAACCGGGACAGGGGCCTACGAGCAGTACTTC	CASSPLTGTGAYEQYF
.	.	TRBV6-1	TRBJ2-3	TGTGCCAGCAGTGAGGGGGTCTGGCGGGGTCTTAGGACAGATACGCAGTATTTT	CASSEGVWRGLRTDTQYF
.	TRBD1	TRBV6-5	TRBJ1-6	TGTGCCAGCAGTAGGGGACAGGGTCCCCTCCACTTT	CASSRGQGPLHF
.	TRBD1	TRBV10-3	TRBJ1-1	TGTGCCATCAGTCCGACAGGGGACACTGAAGCTTTCTTT	CAISPTGDTEAFF
once	TRBD2	TRBV18	TRBJ2-1	TGTGCCAGCTCACCAATGGGGCCTAGCGGCTCCTACAATGAGCAGTTCTTC	CASSPMGPSGSYNEQFF
.	TRBD1	TRBV28	TRBJ1-2	TGTGCCAGCAGGACAGGGATTCATGGCTACACCTTC	CASRTGIHGYTF
.	.	TRBV4-3	TRBJ2-1	TGCGCCAGCAGCCCGACTACTAACAATGAGCAGTTCTTC	CASSPTTNNEQFF
.	TRBD1	TRBV6-5	TRBJ2-3	TGTGCCATCGGACAGGAGGGCACAGATACGCAGTATTTT	CAIGQEGTDTQYF
.	.	TRBV5-8	TRBJ2-5	TGTGCCAGCAGCAAATCAGGGTCCCAAGAGACCCAGTACTTC	CASSKSGSQETQYF
.	.	TRBV13	TRBJ2-1	TGTGCCAGCAGCTTAGTAGGTAGGGGCCGAGTAAATGAGCAGTTCTTC	CASSLVGRGRVNEQFF
.	.	TRBV3-1/TRBV3-2	TRBJ1-4	TGTGCCAGCAGCGAGGGAACAGGGCGATATGAAAAACTGTTTTTT	CASSEGTGRYEKLFF
.	.	TRBV28	TRBJ1-2	TGTGCCAACAGGGAGGGAAGTAGTGGCTACACCTTC	CANREGSSGYTF
.	.	TRBV5-1	TRBJ2-3	TGCGCCAGCAGCTTGCACAGGGACACAGATACGCAGTATTTT	CASSLHRDTDTQYF
.	TRBD1	TRBV19	TRBJ2-7	TGTGCCAGTAGTATAGTCGGGACAGGGAAATACGAGCAGTACTTC	CASSIVGTGKYEQYF
once	.	TRBV10-2	TRBJ2-1	TGCGCCAGCAGTATCGGGACACCCCTTTACAATGAGCAGTTCTTC	CASSIGTPLYNEQFF
once	TRBD1	TRBV19	TRBJ2-2	TGTGCCAGTAGTCCCCAGACAGGGTGGGCCGGGGAGCTGTTTTTT	CASSPQTGWAGELFF
.	TRBD1	TRBV7-8	TRBJ2-2	TGTGCCAGCAGCTTGGAGACAGGGCTTCTTGCCGGGGAGCTGTTTTTT	CASSLETGLLAGELFF
.	.	TRBV9	TRBJ2-5	TGTGCCAGCAGCCCGAGTGGTACGCGGGGATCCCAAGAGACCCAGTACTTC	CASSPSGTRGSQETQYF
few	TRBD1	TRBV5-1	TRBJ2-1	TGCGCCAGCAGCCCCCGACAGTGGCAGGGGGATGAGCAGTTCTTC	CASSPRQWQGDEQFF
few	.	TRBV6-2/TRBV6-3	TRBJ1-5	TGTGCCAGCAGTTACGAGGCAGTAAATCAGCCCCAGCATTTT	CASSYEAVNQPQHF